This TCR beta chain was sequenced for a study of blood T cell repertoires in COVID-19. Study at large: Sites across the United States, Italy and Spain contributed samples from acute and convalescent COVID-19.

Profiled with immunoSEQ multiplex PCR; TCRdb holds only in-frame clones, not every one. The repertoire holds about 380,000 clones, with about four fifths as singletons. The CDR3 sequence is 14 residues long. V gave up 2 bases and J gave up 4 bases, with 11 bases separating them. Germline V gives CDR1 MDHEN, CDR2 SYDVKM. The receptor's source is a human donor with acute or convalescent COVID-19. The donor label of this sample is uncertain. The V gene is TRBV28, the J gene TRBJ1-2; D is perhaps TRBD1 (5 bases). The specimen was peripheral blood. CDR3 residues: CASSLGAGGYGYTF. The CDR3, as DNA: TGTGCCAGCAGTTTAGGGGCAGGTGGCTATGGCTACACCTTC.